Each of the 2 T cell receptor beta chains below was sequenced from the same sample in a study of blood T cell repertoires in COVID-19 (dated by TCRdb to about 2020). Preparation of the library involved the immunoSEQ multiplex PCR assay. This is the immuneACCESS table as TCRdb keeps it, with only in-frame sequences that have V and J called. A part of the clones is gone; compared with another copy, unresolved V genes explain less than half, and the rest is unexplained. This sample lists almost 70,000 clones; approximately 75% were detected once. Approximately 45% of the sample lies in the top ten. The sequencing sample was made of peripheral blood. Source of these receptors: a human donor in a cohort sampled during active COVID-19.

In DNA form, the CDR3 reads TGTGCCAGCAGCCAAGCCCCGGACAGCCGGGACACCATATATTTT. Its protein is CASSQAPDSRDTIYF. This rearrangement joins TRBV4-2 to TRBJ1-3; maybe TRBD1 (6 bases). Germline-derived CDR1 and CDR2 are LGHNA and YNFKEQ. There are 15 residues in the CDR3. V lost 1 base to trimming and J lost 8 bases, with 15 bases between them.

The rearrangement joins TRBV15 to TRBJ2-1; no definite D call. The V end was cut by 0 bases, the J end by 3 bases, with 12 bases between. The CDR3 is made up of 16 amino acids. Per the germline V gene, CDR1 is LNHNV and CDR2 is YYDKDF (reference sequence). The CDR3 DNA reads as TGTGCCACCAGCAGAGATGCCACAGCCTTCTACAATGAGCAGTTCTTC. This encodes CATSRDATAFYNEQFF.